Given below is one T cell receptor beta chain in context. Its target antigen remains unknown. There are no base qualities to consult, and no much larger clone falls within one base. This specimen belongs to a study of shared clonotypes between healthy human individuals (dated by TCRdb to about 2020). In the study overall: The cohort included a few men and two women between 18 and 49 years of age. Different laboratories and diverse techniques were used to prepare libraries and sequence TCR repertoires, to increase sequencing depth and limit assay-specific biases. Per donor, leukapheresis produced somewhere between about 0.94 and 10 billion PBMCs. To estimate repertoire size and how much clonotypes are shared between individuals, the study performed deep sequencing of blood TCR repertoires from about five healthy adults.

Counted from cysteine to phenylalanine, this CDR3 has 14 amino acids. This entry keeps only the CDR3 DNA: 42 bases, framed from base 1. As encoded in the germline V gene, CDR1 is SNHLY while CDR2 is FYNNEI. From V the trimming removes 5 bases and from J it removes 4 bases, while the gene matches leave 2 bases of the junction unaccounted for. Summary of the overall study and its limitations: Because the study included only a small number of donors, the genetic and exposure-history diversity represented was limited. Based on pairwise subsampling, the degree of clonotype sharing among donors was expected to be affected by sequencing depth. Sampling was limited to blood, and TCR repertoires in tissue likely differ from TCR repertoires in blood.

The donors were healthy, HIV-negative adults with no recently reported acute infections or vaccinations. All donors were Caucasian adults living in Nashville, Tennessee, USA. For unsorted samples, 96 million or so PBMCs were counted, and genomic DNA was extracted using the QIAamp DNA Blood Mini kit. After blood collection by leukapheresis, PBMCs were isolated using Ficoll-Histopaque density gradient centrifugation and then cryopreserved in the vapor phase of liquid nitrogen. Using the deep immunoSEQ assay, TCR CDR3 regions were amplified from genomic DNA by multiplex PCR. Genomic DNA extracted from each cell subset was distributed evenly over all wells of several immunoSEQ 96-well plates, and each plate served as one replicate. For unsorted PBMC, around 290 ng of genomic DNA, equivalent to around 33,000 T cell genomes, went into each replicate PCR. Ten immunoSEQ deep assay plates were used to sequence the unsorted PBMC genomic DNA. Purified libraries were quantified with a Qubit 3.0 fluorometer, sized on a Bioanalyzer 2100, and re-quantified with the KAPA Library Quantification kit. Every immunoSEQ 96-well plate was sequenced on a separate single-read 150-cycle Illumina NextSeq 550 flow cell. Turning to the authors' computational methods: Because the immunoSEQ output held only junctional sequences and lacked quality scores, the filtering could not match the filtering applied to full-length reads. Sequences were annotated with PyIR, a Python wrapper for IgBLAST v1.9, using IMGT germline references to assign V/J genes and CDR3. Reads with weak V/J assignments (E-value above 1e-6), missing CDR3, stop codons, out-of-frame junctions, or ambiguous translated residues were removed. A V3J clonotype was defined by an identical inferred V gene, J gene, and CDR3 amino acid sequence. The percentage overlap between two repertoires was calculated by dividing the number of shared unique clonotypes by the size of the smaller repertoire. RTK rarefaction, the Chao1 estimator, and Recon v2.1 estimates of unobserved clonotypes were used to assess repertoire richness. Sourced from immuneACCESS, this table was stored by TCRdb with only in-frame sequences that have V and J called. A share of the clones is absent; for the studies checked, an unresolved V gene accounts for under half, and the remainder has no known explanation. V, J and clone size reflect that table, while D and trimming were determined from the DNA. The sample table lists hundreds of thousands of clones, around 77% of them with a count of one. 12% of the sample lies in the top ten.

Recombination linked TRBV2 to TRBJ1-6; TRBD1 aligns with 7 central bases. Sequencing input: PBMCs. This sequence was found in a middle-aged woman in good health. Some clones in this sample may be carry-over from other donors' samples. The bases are TGTGCCAGCAGTCGGACAGGATATAATTCACCCCTCCACTTT. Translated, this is CASSRTGYNSPLHF. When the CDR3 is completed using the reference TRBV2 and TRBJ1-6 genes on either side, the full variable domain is EPEVTQTPSHQVTQMGQEVILRCVPISNHLYFYWYRQILGQKVEFLVSFYNNEISEKSEIFDDQFSVERPDGSNFTLKIRSTKLEDSAMYFCASSRTGYNSPLHFGNGTRLTVT.